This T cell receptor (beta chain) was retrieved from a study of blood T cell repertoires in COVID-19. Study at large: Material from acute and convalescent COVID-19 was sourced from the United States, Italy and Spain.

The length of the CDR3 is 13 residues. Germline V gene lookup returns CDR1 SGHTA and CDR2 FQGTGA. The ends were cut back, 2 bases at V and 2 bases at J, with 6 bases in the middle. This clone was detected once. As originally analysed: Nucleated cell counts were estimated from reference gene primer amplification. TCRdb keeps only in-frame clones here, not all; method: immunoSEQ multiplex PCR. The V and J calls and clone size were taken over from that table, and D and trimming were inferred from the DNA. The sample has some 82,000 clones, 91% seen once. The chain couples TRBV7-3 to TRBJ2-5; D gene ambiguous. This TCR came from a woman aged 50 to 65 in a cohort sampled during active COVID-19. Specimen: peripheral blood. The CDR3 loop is CASSLVQQETQYF. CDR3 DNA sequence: TGTGCCAGCAGCTTAGTACAACAAGAGACCCAGTACTTC.